These 9 T cell receptor beta chains were sequenced from one sample in a study of blood T cell repertoires in COVID-19. Using immunoSEQ multiplex PCR, the repertoire was profiled, and TCRdb retains in-frame clones only, with some absent. The table records under 250,000 clones, around 82% of them present only once. The sample was peripheral blood. Receptors were obtained from a woman in her 70s with acute or convalescent COVID-19.

V gene TRBV6-5 combines with J gene TRBJ1-6; D possibly corresponds to TRBD1 (6 bases). The CDR3 consists of 16 residues. The germline CDR1 and CDR2 sequences are MNHEY and SVGAGI. Deletions cut 4 bases from V and 8 bases from J, with 18 bases between. The DNA for the CDR3 is TGTGCCAGCAGTTCCCTCCTGGGACATCGGGATTCACCCCTCCACTTT. This gives the protein CASSSLLGHRDSPLHF.

The V gene is TRBV28, the J gene TRBJ1-3; tentatively, D is TRBD1 (5 bases). This CDR3 is 14 amino acids long. Trimming removed 7 bases from V and 6 bases from J, with 16 bases in between. Germline lookup yields CDR1 MDHEN and CDR2 SYDVKM. The DNA of the CDR3 is TGTGCCAGCAACCCAGGGTTCTATGCAAACACCATATATTTT. The encoded protein is CASNPGFYANTIYF.

This chain joins TRBV7-2 and TRBJ2-7; perhaps TRBD1 as D (6 bases). The CDR3 spans 12 residues. In germline, CDR1 is SGHTA, CDR2 FQGNSA. V was trimmed by 2 bases and J by 13 bases, leaving 15 bases between them. The CDR3 protein is CASSLYQGFPYF. The CDR3, as DNA: TGTGCCAGCAGCTTATATCAGGGGTTCCCTTACTTC.

The chain has TRBV7-2 and TRBJ1-6; tentative D call: TRBD1 (6 bases). Looked up from germline, CDR1 is SGHTA and CDR2 is FQGNSA. The length of the CDR3 is 15 residues. Trimming removed 6 bases from V and 9 bases from J, with 18 bases in between. CDR3 region: CASRRNRVTSSPLHF. In DNA, the CDR3 is TGTGCCAGCAGGAGAAACAGGGTGACGAGTTCACCCCTCCACTTT.

This chain joins TRBV27 and TRBJ1-5, with a tentative D call TRBD1 (6 bases). V was shortened by 2 bases and J by 3 bases, with 14 bases between the two germline ends. The length of the CDR3 is 16 residues. Germline V gene sequence: CDR1 MNHEY, CDR2 SMNVEV (reference sequence). CDR3 bases: TGTGCCAGCAGTTTAGGTACAGGGTCGGCCAATCAGCCCCAGCATTTT. Its protein is CASSLGTGSANQPQHF.

The chain employs TRBV6-6 and TRBJ1-6; D is possibly TRBD1 (5 bases). V was trimmed by 6 bases and J by 6 bases, leaving 18 bases between them. Germline V gene sequence: CDR1 MNHNY, CDR2 SVGAGI (reference sequence). The CDR3 totals 16 residues. CDR3 nucleotides: TGTGCCAGCAGACTTACCGGGACTCCTTCTAATTCACCCCTCCACTTT. It translates to CASRLTGTPSNSPLHF.

The chain links TRBV28 to TRBJ1-2; TRBD1 might be the D (5 bases). Trimming removed 7 bases at V and 4 bases at J, with 19 bases between. Germline CDR1 reads MDHEN; CDR2 reads SYDVKM. CDR3 size: 15 residues. Written as DNA, the CDR3 is TGTGCCAGCACCGAATTGACCGGGAGGGGCTATGGCTACACCTTC. It codes for CASTELTGRGYGYTF.

The chain is built from TRBV11-3 and TRBJ1-1; no firm D call. The germline V gene encodes CDR1 SGHNT and CDR2 YENEEA. This CDR3 comprises 17 residues. V gave up 0 bases and J gave up 5 bases, with 19 bases separating them. This CDR3 is CASSLDRQPGRGTEAFF. The DNA of the CDR3 is TGTGCCAGCAGCTTAGATCGCCAACCGGGTCGTGGAACTGAAGCTTTCTTT.

This chain joins TRBV10-3 and TRBJ1-1, with TRBD1 matching over 8 bases. The germline V gene encodes CDR1 ENHRY and CDR2 SYGVKD. The CDR3 extends over 14 amino acids. Trimming at V came to 10 bases and at J to 5 bases, leaving 12 bases not matched to a gene. The CDR3 sequence is CASSEQGASTEAFF. The CDR3 nucleotides read TGTGCCAGCTCCGAGCAGGGGGCTAGTACTGAAGCTTTCTTT.